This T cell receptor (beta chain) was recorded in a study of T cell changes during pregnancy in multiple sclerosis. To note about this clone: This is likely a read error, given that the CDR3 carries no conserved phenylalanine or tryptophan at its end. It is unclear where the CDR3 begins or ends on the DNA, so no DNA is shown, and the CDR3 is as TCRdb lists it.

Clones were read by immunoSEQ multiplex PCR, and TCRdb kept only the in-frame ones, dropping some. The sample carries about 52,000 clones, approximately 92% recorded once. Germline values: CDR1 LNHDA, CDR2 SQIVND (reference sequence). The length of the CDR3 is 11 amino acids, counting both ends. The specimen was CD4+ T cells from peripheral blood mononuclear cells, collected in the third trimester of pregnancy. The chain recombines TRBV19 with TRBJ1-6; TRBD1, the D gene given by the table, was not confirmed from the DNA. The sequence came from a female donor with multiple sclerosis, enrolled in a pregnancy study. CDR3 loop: CASSTGAAFAV.